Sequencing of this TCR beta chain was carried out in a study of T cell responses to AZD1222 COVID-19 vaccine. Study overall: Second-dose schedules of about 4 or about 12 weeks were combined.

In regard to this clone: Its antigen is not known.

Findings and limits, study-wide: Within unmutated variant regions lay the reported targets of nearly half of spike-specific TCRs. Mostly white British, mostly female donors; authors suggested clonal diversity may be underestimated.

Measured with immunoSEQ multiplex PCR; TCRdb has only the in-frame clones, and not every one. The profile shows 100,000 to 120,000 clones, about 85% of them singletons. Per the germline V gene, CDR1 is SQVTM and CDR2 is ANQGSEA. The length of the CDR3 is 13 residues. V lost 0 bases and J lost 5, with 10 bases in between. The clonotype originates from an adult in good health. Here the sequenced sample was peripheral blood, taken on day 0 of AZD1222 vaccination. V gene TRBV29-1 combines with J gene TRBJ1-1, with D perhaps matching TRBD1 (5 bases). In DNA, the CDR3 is TGCAGCGTTGAAGAAGGGACCAGGACTGAAGCTTTCTTT. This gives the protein CSVEEGTRTEAFF.